This entry lists 24 T cell receptor beta chains sequenced from one sample in a study of response to subunit inactivated influenza vaccine. TCRdb ran MiXCR on the RT-PCR reads and lists one entry per CDR3 protein. Of hundreds of thousands of distinct CDR3 sequences listed, 7.6% are singletons. Sequencing used PBMCs from blood, obtained 23 to 25 months after vaccination. The receptors were sampled from a man between 50 and 75 years old who received an inactivated influenza vaccine.

This clonotype was seen many times. The chain recombines TRBV6-5 with TRBJ1-5; unclear D gene. V was shortened by 0 bases and J by 10 bases, with 10 bases between the two germline ends. CDR3 length: 13 amino acids. CDR1 and CDR2 from the germline V gene are MNHEY and SVGAGI. CDR3 DNA sequence: TGTGCCAGCAGTTACTCGTTACCAAACCCCCAGCATTTT. It codes for CASSYSLPNPQHF.

This clonotype occurred a few times. The V gene is TRBV10-3, the J gene TRBJ1-3; perhaps TRBD1 as D (5 bases). Germline CDR1 reads ENHRY; CDR2 reads SYGVKD. The CDR3 has 12 residues. V gave up 11 bases and J gave up 1 base, with 9 bases separating them. The chain's CDR3 is CASAGSGNTIYF. The CDR3 DNA reads TGTGCCTCAGCAGGGTCTGGAAACACCATATATTTT.

This clonotype was observed a handful of times. The CDR3 spells CASSWALGETQYF. The DNA of the CDR3 is TGTGCCAGCAGTTGGGCCTTGGGGGAGACCCAGTACTTC. This rearrangement joins TRBV6-5 to TRBJ2-5; D ambiguous. CDR3 length: 13 amino acids. The germline V gene has CDR1 MNHEY and CDR2 SVGAGI. Trimming left V 4 bases short and J 5 bases short, with 11 bases between.

The rearrangement joins TRBV11-2 to TRBJ2-1; 15 nucleotides align to TRBD2. Germline lookup yields CDR1 SGHAT and CDR2 FQNNGV. The CDR3 has 18 residues. After removal of 3 bases from V and 4 bases from J, the junction contained 7 bases not matched to a gene. CDR3 nucleotide sequence: TGTGCCAGCAGCTTTGGACTAGCGGGAGGGCCCGGTTACAATGAGCAGTTCTTC. It translates to CASSFGLAGGPGYNEQFF.

The chain combines TRBV6-4 with TRBJ1-1; D not resolved. CDR1 MRHNA and CDR2 SNTAGT come from the germline V gene. This CDR3 has 13 residues. V shed 6 bases and J shed 3 bases, with 11 bases lying between them. This chain's CDR3 is CASRAGRDTEAFF. The CDR3 region has the DNA TGTGCCAGCAGAGCTGGTCGGGACACTGAAGCTTTCTTT.

This clonotype was counted ten times or more. V usage is TRBV7-9 and J usage is TRBJ2-5; 8 bases fit TRBD1. The J segment lost 2 bases and the V segment lost 7 bases, leaving 12 bases of the junction unmatched. CDR1 SEHNR and CDR2 FQNEAQ come from the germline V gene (reference sequence). This CDR3 spans 16 amino acids. DNA of the CDR3: TGTGCCAGCATCCCCCTAAAGTGGACAGGGCAAGAGACCCAGTACTTC. Translating it yields CASIPLKWTGQETQYF.

This sequence joins TRBV12-3 or TRBV12-4 and TRBJ1-2; unclear D gene. The CDR3 totals 14 residues. Deletions cut 6 bases from V and 4 bases from J, with 15 bases between. For the CDR3, the DNA is TGTGCCAGCAGGCCTGTGGGAGCGAGCTATGGCTACACCTTC. This gives the protein CASRPVGASYGYTF.

This clonotype was counted between two and nine times. The genes are TRBV5-1 and TRBJ2-1, with a weak D call TRBD1 (6 bases). The V end lost 2 bases, the J end lost 9 bases, and 36 bases lay between the germline ends. Germline assignment: CDR1 SGHRS and CDR2 YFSETQ. This CDR3 comprises 21 residues. This CDR3 reads CASSLPTFPDRTEGLGFEQFF. Written as DNA, the CDR3 is TGCGCCAGCAGCTTACCGACCTTCCCGGACAGAACCGAGGGGTTGGGGTTTGAGCAGTTCTTC.

The chain joins TRBV7-6 to TRBJ2-7; D may be TRBD1 (7 bases). The germline V gene has CDR1 SGHVS and CDR2 FNYEAQ. CDR3 size: 15 residues. Trimming shortened V by 5 bases and J by 6 bases, and 20 bases separated the two germline ends. The CDR3 sequence is CASSGGTVGTGEQYF. The CDR3, as DNA: TGTGCCAGCAGCGGGGGGACAGTGGGGACCGGCGAGCAGTACTTC.

This clonotype occurred a few times. V is TRBV15 and J is TRBJ2-2; D not resolved. This CDR3 contains 14 residues. The V gene lost 0 bases and the J gene lost 7 bases, with 9 bases spanning the gap. Germline-derived CDR1 and CDR2 are LNHNV and YYDKDF (reference sequence). Here the CDR3 reads CATSRDMSVGELFF. The CDR3 DNA follows: TGTGCCACCAGCAGAGATATGAGTGTCGGGGAGCTGTTTTTT.

The chain is built from TRBV7-9 and TRBJ2-1; 11 nucleotides line up with TRBD2. Germline CDR1 is SEHNR and CDR2 is FQNEAQ (reference sequence). With V trimmed by 5 bases and J by 3 bases, 6 bases remained unmatched. The CDR3 extends over 16 amino acids. The CDR3 sequence is CASSLTSGGHYNEQFF. The CDR3 region has the DNA TGTGCCAGCAGCCTCACTAGCGGGGGCCACTACAATGAGCAGTTCTTC.

This clonotype occurred a few times. This rearrangement joins TRBV12-3 or TRBV12-4 to TRBJ2-2, with 7 bases that match TRBD1. The CDR3 runs 15 residues. V was pared by 6 bases and J by 5 bases, with 9 bases of the junction left unmatched. Here the CDR3 DNA reads TGTGCCAGCAGAAAAACAGGGGCCGCGACCGGGGAGCTGTTTTTT. It encodes CASRKTGAATGELFF.

In this sample, this clonotype turned up a few times. The chain uses TRBV9 and TRBJ2-5; D gene ambiguous. Germline V CDR1 and CDR2: SGDLS, YYNGEE. The CDR3 has 13 amino acids. The V end was cut by 3 bases, the J end by 4 bases, with 10 bases between. CDR3 DNA: TGTGCCAGCAGCGGCGGAGTTGGAGAGACCCAGTACTTC. Translation gives CASSGGVGETQYF.

The chain uses TRBV12-3 or TRBV12-4 and TRBJ1-2; D unclear. The V end lost 7 bases, the J end lost 3 bases, and 12 bases lay between the germline ends. This CDR3 region has 13 residues. The CDR3 protein is CASTKRVYYGYTF. The CDR3 DNA sequence: TGTGCCAGCACCAAAAGAGTGTACTATGGCTACACCTTC.

V usage is TRBV4-3 and J usage is TRBJ2-1; 7 bases match TRBD2. CDR1 and CDR2 (germline): LGHNA, YSLEER. The J segment lost 5 bases and the V segment lost 0 bases, leaving 10 bases of the junction unmatched. The length of the CDR3 is 17 residues. CDR3 sequence reads: CASSQDLRSSGDNEQFF. The CDR3 DNA sequence: TGCGCCAGCAGCCAAGATTTGCGGTCTAGCGGTGACAATGAGCAGTTCTTC.

The CDR3 DNA is TGTGCCAGCAGCTTTTATTCCTACAATGAGCAGTTCTTC. Translating gives CASSFYSYNEQFF. The J gene is TRBJ2-1, the V gene TRBV7-2; D not resolved. CDR1 and CDR2 from the germline V gene are SGHTA and FQGNSA. The V end was cut by 3 bases, the J end by 1 base, with 4 bases between. The CDR3 sequence is 13 residues long.

V gene TRBV9 combines with J gene TRBJ1-2, with D possibly being TRBD1 (5 bases). Germline CDR1 reads SGDLS; CDR2 reads YYNGEE. V was trimmed by 3 bases and J by 0 bases, leaving 9 bases between them. This CDR3 contains 14 residues. In nucleotides, the CDR3 is TGTGCCAGCAGCGCGGACACCGCTAACTATGGCTACACCTTC. Protein product: CASSADTANYGYTF.

The chain links TRBV5-8 to TRBJ2-1, with 7 bases lining up with TRBD1. CDR3 length: 13 amino acids. Germline CDR1 SGHTS, CDR2 YDEGEE. V lost 2 bases and J lost 6; bases outside the gene matches: 2. CDR3: CASSFDRVNEQFF. CDR3 nucleotides: TGTGCCAGCAGCTTTGACAGGGTCAATGAGCAGTTCTTC.

The chain combines TRBV9 with TRBJ1-4; tentatively, D is TRBD1 (5 bases). The germline V gene has CDR1 SGDLS and CDR2 YYNGEE. V was cut by 1 base and J by 2 bases, with 9 bases left in between. The CDR3 contains 15 residues. CDR3 sequence: CASSVSGATNEKLFF. In DNA form, the CDR3 reads TGTGCCAGCAGCGTATCCGGGGCGACTAATGAAAAACTGTTTTTT. The full variable domain, with the rest looked up from reference TRBV9 and TRBJ1-4, is DSGVTQTPKHLITATGQRVTLRCSPRSGDLSVYWYQQSLDQGLQFLIQYYNGEERAKGNILERFSAQQFPDLHSELNLSSLELGDSALYFCASSVSGATNEKLFFGSGTQLSVL.

The table lists this clonotype with a few counts. This chain joins TRBV29-1 and TRBJ2-7; the D is unclear. V was clipped by 5 bases and J by 2 bases, with 13 bases between them. CDR3 length: 13 amino acids. Germline V CDR1 and CDR2: SQVTM, ANQGSEA. The CDR3 sequence: CSVRMDSAYEQYF. CDR3 in DNA: TGCAGCGTTCGAATGGATTCAGCCTACGAGCAGTACTTC.

Only a few counts were recorded for this clonotype. The chain joins TRBV12-3 or TRBV12-4 to TRBJ2-1; no reliable D call. This CDR3 contains 16 residues. Between the trimmed V and J ends, which lost 7 bases and 3 bases, there was a span of 19 bases. The CDR3 spells CASTPSARRSYNEQFF. CDR3 in DNA: TGTGCCAGCACCCCTTCGGCGAGGCGGAGCTACAATGAGCAGTTCTTC.

The V and J genes are TRBV12-3 or TRBV12-4 and TRBJ2-5; the match to TRBD1 covers 7 bases. With 6 bases clipped from V and 3 bases from J, the junction kept 4 bases outside the gene matches. The CDR3 is 13 amino acids. CDR3 nucleotides: TGTGCCAGCAGACGAGGGACAGAAGAGACCCAGTACTTC. Protein: CASRRGTEETQYF.

This clonotype was seen many times. The genes are TRBV29-1 and TRBJ2-1, with a weak D call TRBD2 (5 bases). This CDR3 is built from 16 residues. From germline, CDR1 is SQVTM and CDR2 ANQGSEA. V lost 7 bases to trimming and J lost 2 bases, with 21 bases between them. The CDR3 reads CSGGGSGYRTYNEQFF. Written as DNA, the CDR3 is TGCAGCGGGGGTGGGTCGGGGTACCGCACCTACAATGAGCAGTTCTTC.

This clonotype was detected only a few times. The rearrangement uses TRBV12-3 or TRBV12-4 and TRBJ1-4; possible D gene TRBD1, 5 bases. V gave up 2 bases and J gave up 7 bases, with 11 bases separating them. This CDR3 region has 14 residues. CDR3 sequence reads: CASSLFQGPEKLFF. CDR3 in DNA: TGTGCCAGCAGTTTATTTCAGGGCCCTGAAAAACTGTTTTTT.